Sequencing of this T cell receptor (beta chain) was carried out in a study of T cell changes during pregnancy in multiple sclerosis. TCRdb's copy holds only in-frame clones and misses some; the assay was immunoSEQ multiplex PCR. The table shows around 66,000 clones, with 91% occurring only once. Looked up from germline, CDR1 is KGHSY and CDR2 is FQNENV. Trimming left V 4 bases short and J 3 bases short, with 13 bases between. This CDR3 comprises 15 residues. The sequence came from a female donor in good health, enrolled as a control in a pregnancy study. The specimen was peripheral blood, collected in the third trimester of pregnancy. V is TRBV16 and J is TRBJ1-5; weak D call: TRBD1 (6 bases). The CDR3, as DNA: TGTGCCAGCAGCCGCCTAACAGGGTCCAATCAGCCCCAGCATTTT. Translating it yields CASSRLTGSNQPQHF.